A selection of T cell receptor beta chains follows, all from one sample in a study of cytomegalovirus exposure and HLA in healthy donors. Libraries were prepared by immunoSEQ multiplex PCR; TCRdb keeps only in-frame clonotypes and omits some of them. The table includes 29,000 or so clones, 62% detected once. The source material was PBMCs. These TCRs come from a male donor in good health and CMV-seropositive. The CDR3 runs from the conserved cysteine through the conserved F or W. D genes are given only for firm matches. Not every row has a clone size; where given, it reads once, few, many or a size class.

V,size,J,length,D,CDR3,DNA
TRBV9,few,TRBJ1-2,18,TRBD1,CASSVESGQGAPISGYTF,TGTGCCAGCAGCGTAGAATCGGGACAGGGGGCTCCTATTAGCGGCTACACCTTC
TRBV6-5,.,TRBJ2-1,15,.,CASSYSGGVANEQFF,TGTGCCAGCAGTTACTCGGGCGGGGTCGCCAATGAGCAGTTCTTC
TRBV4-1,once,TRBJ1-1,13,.,CASSQERATEAFF,TGCGCCAGCAGCCAAGAGAGGGCTACTGAAGCTTTCTTT
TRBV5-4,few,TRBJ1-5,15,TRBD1,CASSPRDSTNQPQHF,TGTGCCAGCAGCCCCCGGGACAGTACTAATCAGCCCCAGCATTTT
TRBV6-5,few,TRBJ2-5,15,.,CASSQDRTARGTQYF,TGTGCCAGCAGCCAAGACCGGACTGCTCGAGGGACCCAGTACTTC
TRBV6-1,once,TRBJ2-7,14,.,CASSGRDTSYEQYF,TGTGCCAGCAGTGGCCGGGACACCTCCTACGAGCAGTACTTC
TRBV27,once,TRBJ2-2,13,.,CASSFRNTGELFF,TGTGCCAGCAGTTTCCGGAACACCGGGGAGCTGTTTTTT
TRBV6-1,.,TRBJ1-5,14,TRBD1,CASSRGQGDQPQHF,TGTGCCAGCAGCCGGGGACAGGGAGATCAGCCCCAGCATTTT
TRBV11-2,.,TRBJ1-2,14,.,CASSLVQGNYGYTF,TGTGCCAGCAGCTTAGTACAGGGTAACTATGGCTACACCTTC
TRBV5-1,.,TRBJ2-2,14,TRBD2,CASRAGENTGELFF,TGCGCCAGCAGGGCGGGGGAAAACACCGGGGAGCTGTTTTTT
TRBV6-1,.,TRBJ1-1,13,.,CASSTPQHTEAFF,TGTGCCAGCAGTACTCCACAGCACACTGAAGCTTTCTTT
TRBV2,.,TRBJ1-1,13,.,CASRGQGRAEAFF,TGTGCCAGCAGGGGCCAGGGTCGCGCTGAAGCTTTCTTT
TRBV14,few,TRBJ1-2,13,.,CASSQARNYGYTF,TGTGCCAGCAGCCAGGCCCGAAACTATGGCTACACCTTC
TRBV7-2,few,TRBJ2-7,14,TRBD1,CASSAGTGGYEQYF,TGTGCCAGCAGTGCCGGGACAGGCGGTTACGAGCAGTACTTC
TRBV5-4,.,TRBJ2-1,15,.,CASSSPKVGAHEQFF,TGTGCCAGCAGCTCCCCCAAGGTGGGGGCTCATGAGCAGTTCTTC
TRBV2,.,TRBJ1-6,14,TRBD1,CASRGDSRNSPLHF,TGTGCCAGCAGGGGGGACAGTAGAAATTCACCCCTCCACTTT
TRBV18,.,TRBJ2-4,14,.,CASSLDISKNIQYF,TGTGCCAGCTCCCTGGACATCTCCAAAAACATTCAGTACTTC
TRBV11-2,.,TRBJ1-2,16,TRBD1,CASSFRGAGGVGGYTF,TGTGCCAGCAGCTTTAGGGGTGCAGGGGGCGTCGGTGGCTACACCTTC
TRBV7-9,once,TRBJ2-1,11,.,CASSPRQEQFF,TGTGCCAGCAGCCCCCGACAGGAGCAGTTCTTC
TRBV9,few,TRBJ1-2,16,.,CASSVDDSPINYGYTF,TGTGCCAGCAGCGTAGACGACAGCCCCATTAACTATGGCTACACCTTC
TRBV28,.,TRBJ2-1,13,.,CASRPDSHNEQFF,TGTGCCAGCAGACCGGACAGCCACAATGAGCAGTTCTTC
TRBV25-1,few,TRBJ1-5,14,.,CASSESLGGQPQHF,TGTGCCAGCAGTGAATCCTTGGGGGGTCAGCCCCAGCATTTT
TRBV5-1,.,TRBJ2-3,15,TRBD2,CASSFTSGNTDTQYF,TGCGCCAGCAGCTTTACTAGCGGGAACACAGATACGCAGTATTTT
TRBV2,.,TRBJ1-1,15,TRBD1,CALLRPGQRNTEAFF,TGTGCCCTCCTTCGACCGGGACAGAGGAACACTGAAGCTTTCTTT
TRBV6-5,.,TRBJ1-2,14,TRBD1,CASSNQGGGYGYTF,TGTGCCAGCAGCAACCAGGGGGGAGGCTATGGCTACACCTTC
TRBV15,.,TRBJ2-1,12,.,CATSNQGNEQFF,TGTGCCACCAGCAACCAGGGGAATGAGCAGTTCTTC
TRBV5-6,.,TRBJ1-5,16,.,CASSFMPRGESQPQHF,TGTGCCAGCAGCTTTATGCCTCGGGGGGAGTCTCAGCCCCAGCATTTT
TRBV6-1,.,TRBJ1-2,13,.,CASTKLPLTGYTF,TGTGCCAGCACCAAGTTGCCCCTAACCGGCTACACCTTC
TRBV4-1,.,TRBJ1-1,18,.,CASSQDITGKQVNTEAFF,TGCGCCAGCAGCCAAGATATAACAGGGAAGCAGGTGAACACTGAAGCTTTCTTT
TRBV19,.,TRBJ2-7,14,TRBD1,CASSIGTGDYEQYF,TGTGCCAGTAGTATAGGGACAGGGGACTACGAGCAGTACTTC